The rows below give T cell receptor beta chains drawn from one sample of a study of T cell repertoires in cytomegalovirus infection. TCRdb analysed the reads with MiXCR anew, one entry per CDR3 protein. The sample includes under 150,000 distinct CDR3 sequences, roughly a quarter seen only once; the top ten take 30% to 40%. No antigens are known for them. Sequenced sample: PBMCs, sequenced either directly or after in vitro stimulation (not recorded which). Source of these receptors: a human donor in good health (CMV status not recorded). Some clones in this sample may be carry-over from other donors' samples. The CDR3 runs from the conserved cysteine through the conserved F or W. The order of the fields is V gene, J gene, clone size, D gene, CDR3 protein, CDR3 DNA. The D gene is left open where the match is weak. The size field is filled for only some rows; it gives once, few, many or a size class.

TRBV10-3	TRBJ1-2	.	.	CAIRNFQGTNYGYTF	TGTGCCATCAGGAACTTTCAGGGGACCAACTATGGCTACACCTTC
TRBV28	TRBJ1-1	.	.	CASSSQGTEAFF	TGTGCCAGCAGTTCACAAGGCACTGAAGCTTTCTTT
TRBV20-1	TRBJ2-1	.	.	CSAKIRERYNEQFF	TGCAGTGCTAAAATCCGGGAGAGGTACAATGAGCAGTTCTTC
TRBV24-1	TRBJ2-3	.	TRBD2	CATSDSGLAGEVGTDTQYF	TGTGCCACCAGTGATTCGGGACTAGCGGGAGAAGTTGGCACAGATACGCAGTATTTT
TRBV7-6	TRBJ2-1	.	.	CASSLAPTGFGNNEQFF	TGTGCCAGCAGCTTAGCCCCAACAGGCTTTGGGAACAATGAGCAGTTCTTC
TRBV5-5	TRBJ2-7	.	.	CASLPLATGIDSTYEQYF	TGTGCCAGCTTACCCCTAGCGACAGGGATTGACTCAACCTACGAGCAGTACTTC
TRBV2	TRBJ2-4	few	.	CAAVPGVGKNIQYF	TGTGCCGCCGTCCCGGGAGTAGGCAAAAACATTCAGTACTTC
TRBV6-1	TRBJ2-1	.	TRBD2	CASSAGTSGTNEQFF	TGTGCCAGCAGTGCGGGGACTAGCGGGACCAATGAGCAGTTCTTC
TRBV4-1	TRBJ1-5	.	.	CASSQGQNNQPQHF	TGCGCCAGCAGCCAAGGACAGAATAATCAGCCCCAGCATTTT
TRBV5-1	TRBJ2-7	few	.	CASSLAGLSYEQYF	TGCGCCAGCAGCTTGGCCGGGCTCAGCTACGAGCAGTACTTC
TRBV7-2	TRBJ1-4	many	.	CASSSYGILREKLFF	TGTGCCAGCAGCTCTTACGGGATCCTGAGGGAAAAACTGTTTTTT
TRBV15	TRBJ2-1	.	TRBD2	CATSEERLAGGEQFF	TGTGCCACCAGCGAAGAGAGACTAGCGGGAGGAGAGCAGTTCTTC
TRBV19	TRBJ2-1	.	.	CASSVGLRLNNEQFF	TGTGCCAGTAGTGTGGGACTGAGGCTAAACAATGAGCAGTTCTTC
TRBV2	TRBJ1-1	few	.	CASSEVGMAMNTEAFF	TGTGCCAGCAGTGAAGTGGGGATGGCGATGAACACTGAAGCTTTCTTT
TRBV28	TRBJ2-4	few	.	CASSSTPRTNQYF	TGTGCCAGCAGTTCCACCCCCAGGACGAATCAGTACTTC
TRBV6-1	TRBJ2-2	.	.	CASSENPGELFF	TGTGCCAGCAGTGAAAATCCCGGGGAGCTGTTTTTT
TRBV6-2/TRBV6-3	TRBJ2-3	.	TRBD2	CASSYTEREAVADTQYF	TGTGCCAGCAGTTACACAGAGCGGGAGGCCGTTGCAGATACGCAGTATTTT
TRBV4-3	TRBJ1-1	few	.	CASSQDPPPNTEAFF	TGCGCCAGCAGCCAAGATCCCCCACCTAACACTGAAGCTTTCTTT
TRBV4-1	TRBJ1-2	.	.	CASSQDWASRGYTF	TGCGCCAGCAGCCAAGATTGGGCCAGTAGGGGCTACACCTTC
TRBV27	TRBJ1-6	.	.	CASPDRAGDNSPLHF	TGTGCCAGCCCCGACCGGGCAGGGGATAATTCACCCCTCCACTTT
TRBV7-2	TRBJ2-7	.	.	CASRPLAGPFYEQYF	TGTGCCAGCAGGCCTCTAGCCGGCCCCTTCTACGAGCAGTACTTC
TRBV20-1	TRBJ1-5	.	TRBD1	CSARGQGREPQHF	TGCAGTGCTAGAGGACAGGGGAGAGAGCCCCAGCATTTT
TRBV6-1	TRBJ2-3	.	.	CASSRDTSTDTQYF	TGTGCCAGCAGCAGGGACACAAGCACAGATACGCAGTATTTT
TRBV7-2	TRBJ2-3	few	.	CASSPGPSVDTQYF	TGTGCCAGCAGCCCAGGGCCCTCAGTGGATACGCAGTATTTT
TRBV14	TRBJ1-1	.	.	CASSHWGWGKNTEAFF	TGTGCCAGCAGCCACTGGGGATGGGGGAAGAACACTGAAGCTTTCTTT
TRBV7-2	TRBJ2-3	few	.	CASKSSTDTQYF	TGTGCCAGCAAGTCCTCCACAGATACGCAGTATTTT
TRBV7-2	TRBJ2-7	many	TRBD2	CASSVTSGRSYEQYF	TGTGCCAGCAGCGTCACTAGCGGGAGGTCCTACGAGCAGTACTTC
TRBV5-1	TRBJ2-5	.	TRBD2	CASSLGYSTTSGKETQYF	TGCGCCAGCAGCTTGGGTTACTCCACGACTAGCGGGAAAGAGACCCAGTACTTC
TRBV4-2	TRBJ2-7	many	.	CASGTRGRGSSYEQYF	TGTGCCAGCGGAACACGGGGGCGGGGCAGCTCCTACGAGCAGTACTTC
TRBV4-1	TRBJ1-3	few	.	CASSQPRDGRGNTIYF	TGCGCCAGCAGCCAGCCCCGGGATGGTAGGGGAAACACCATATATTTT
TRBV6-2/TRBV6-3	TRBJ2-1	few	.	CASTHYGLVDYEQFF	TGTGCCAGCACCCATTATGGGCTAGTCGACTATGAGCAGTTCTTC
TRBV29-1	TRBJ2-5	few	.	CSVEKGFGETQYF	TGCAGCGTTGAAAAGGGGTTTGGAGAGACCCAGTACTTC
TRBV7-2	TRBJ2-2	many	.	CASSHLGPESGELFF	TGTGCCAGCAGCCACCTGGGACCCGAATCCGGGGAGCTGTTTTTT
TRBV5-1	TRBJ2-5	many	.	CASSRSQETQYF	TGCGCCAGCAGCCGATCCCAAGAGACCCAGTACTTC
TRBV11-2	TRBJ2-2	few	TRBD1	CASSLGSHRGIFTGELFF	TGTGCCAGCAGCTTAGGATCGCACAGGGGAATTTTCACCGGGGAGCTGTTTTTT
TRBV10-3	TRBJ2-2	many	TRBD2	CAISELPGAGTGELFF	TGTGCCATCAGTGAGCTACCGGGAGCGGGGACCGGGGAGCTGTTTTTT
TRBV30	TRBJ1-1	.	.	CAWSVPTGEAFF	TGTGCCTGGAGTGTACCTACAGGTGAAGCTTTCTTT
TRBV28	TRBJ2-2	.	.	CASSFSPEANTGELFF	TGTGCCAGCAGTTTCTCTCCCGAAGCGAACACCGGGGAGCTGTTTTTT
TRBV5-6	TRBJ2-7	.	.	CASSLVRGEQYF	TGTGCCAGCAGCTTGGTCCGAGGCGAGCAGTACTTC
TRBV25-1	TRBJ1-1	many	.	CASSGSMGSEAFF	TGTGCCAGCAGTGGTAGTATGGGGTCTGAAGCTTTCTTT
TRBV7-3	TRBJ2-1	few	TRBD2	CASSPSREAYNEQFF	TGTGCCAGCAGCCCCTCCCGGGAGGCCTACAATGAGCAGTTCTTC
TRBV6-5	TRBJ2-3	.	TRBD2	CASRPRSGRADTQYF	TGTGCCAGCAGGCCCCGGAGCGGGAGGGCAGATACGCAGTATTTT
TRBV19	TRBJ1-1	many	.	CASAYMGNTEAFF	TGTGCCAGTGCCTACATGGGGAACACTGAAGCTTTCTTT
TRBV11-1	TRBJ2-7	.	.	CASSPITGRIYEQYF	TGTGCCAGCAGTCCTATAACAGGACGGATTTACGAGCAGTACTTC
TRBV6-2/TRBV6-3	TRBJ1-1	many	.	CASTGAPMVLIWNTEAFF	TGTGCCAGCACCGGCGCGCCGATGGTGCTGATATGGAACACTGAAGCTTTCTTT
TRBV5-5	TRBJ2-1	.	TRBD1	CASSSQGDSYNEQFF	TGTGCCAGCAGCTCCCAGGGGGACTCCTACAATGAGCAGTTCTTC
TRBV19	TRBJ2-1	few	TRBD2	CASSWTSGSVEQFF	TGTGCCAGTAGTTGGACTAGCGGGAGTGTTGAGCAGTTCTTC
TRBV20-1	TRBJ1-5	.	.	CSATRWGDIDQPQHF	TGCAGTGCGACAAGGTGGGGGGACATCGATCAGCCCCAGCATTTT
TRBV5-4	TRBJ1-2	.	.	CASSLGSGGYTF	TGTGCCAGCAGCTTGGGTTCAGGAGGCTACACCTTC
TRBV20-1	TRBJ1-2	.	.	CSARAEDQLRGYTF	TGCAGTGCTAGAGCAGAGGACCAATTGAGGGGCTACACCTTC